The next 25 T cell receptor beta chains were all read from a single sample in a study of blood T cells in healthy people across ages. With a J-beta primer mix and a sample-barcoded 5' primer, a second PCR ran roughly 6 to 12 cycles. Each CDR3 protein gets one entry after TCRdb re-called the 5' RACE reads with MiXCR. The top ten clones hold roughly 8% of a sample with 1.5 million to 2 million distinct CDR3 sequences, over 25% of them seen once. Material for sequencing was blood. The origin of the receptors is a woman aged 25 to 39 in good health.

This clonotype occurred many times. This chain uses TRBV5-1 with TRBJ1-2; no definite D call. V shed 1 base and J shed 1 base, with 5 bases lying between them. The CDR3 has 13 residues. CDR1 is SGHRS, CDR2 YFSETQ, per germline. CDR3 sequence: CASSLNSNYGYTF. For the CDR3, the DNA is TGCGCCAGCAGCTTGAACAGTAACTATGGCTACACCTTC.

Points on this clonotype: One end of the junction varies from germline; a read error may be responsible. The CDR3 DNA follows: TGCAGTGCTAGACCCACCTACGGGCAGTACTTC. Its protein product is CSARPTYGQYF. This chain links TRBV20-1 with TRBJ2-7; D is ambiguous. The length of the CDR3 is 11 residues. In germline, CDR1 is DFQATT, CDR2 SNEGSKA (reference sequence).

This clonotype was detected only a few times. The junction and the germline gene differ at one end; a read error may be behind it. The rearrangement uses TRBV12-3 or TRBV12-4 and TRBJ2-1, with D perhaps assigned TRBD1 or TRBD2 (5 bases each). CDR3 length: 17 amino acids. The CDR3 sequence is CAGSPQPGPRIYNEQFF. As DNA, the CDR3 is TGTGCCGGCAGCCCACAACCGGGACCCCGAATTTACAATGAGCAGTTCTTC.

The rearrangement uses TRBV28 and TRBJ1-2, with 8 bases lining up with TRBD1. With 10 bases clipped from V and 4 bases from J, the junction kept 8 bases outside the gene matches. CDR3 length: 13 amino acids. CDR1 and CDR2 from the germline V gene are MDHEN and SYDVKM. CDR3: CATIDRGSYGYTF. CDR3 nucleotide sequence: TGTGCCACCATTGACAGGGGATCCTATGGCTACACCTTC.

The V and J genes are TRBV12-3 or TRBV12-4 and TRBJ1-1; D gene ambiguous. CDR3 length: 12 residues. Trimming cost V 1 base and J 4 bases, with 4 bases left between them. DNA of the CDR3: TGTGCCAGCAGTTTAGAGAGCACTGAAGCTTTCTTT. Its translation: CASSLESTEAFF.

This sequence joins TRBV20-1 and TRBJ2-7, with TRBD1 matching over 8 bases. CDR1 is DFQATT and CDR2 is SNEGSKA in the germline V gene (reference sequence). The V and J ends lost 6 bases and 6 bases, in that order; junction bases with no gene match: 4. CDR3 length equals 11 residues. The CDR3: CSAMTGAEQYF. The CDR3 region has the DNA TGCAGTGCCATGACAGGGGCCGAGCAGTACTTC.

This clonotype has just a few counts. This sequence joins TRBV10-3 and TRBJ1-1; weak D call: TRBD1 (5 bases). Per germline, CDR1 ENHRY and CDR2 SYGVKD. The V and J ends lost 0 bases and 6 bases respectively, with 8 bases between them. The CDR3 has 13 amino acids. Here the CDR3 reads CAISESQGSEAFF. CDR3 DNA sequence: TGTGCCATCAGTGAGTCGCAGGGTTCTGAAGCTTTCTTT.

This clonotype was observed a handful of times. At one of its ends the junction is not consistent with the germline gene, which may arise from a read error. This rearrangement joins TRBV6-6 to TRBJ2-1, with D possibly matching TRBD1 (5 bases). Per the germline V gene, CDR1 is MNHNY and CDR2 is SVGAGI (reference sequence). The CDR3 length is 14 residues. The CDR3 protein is CASCDSSSYNERFF. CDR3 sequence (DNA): TGTGCCAGCTGCGACAGCAGCTCCTACAATGAGCGGTTCTTC.

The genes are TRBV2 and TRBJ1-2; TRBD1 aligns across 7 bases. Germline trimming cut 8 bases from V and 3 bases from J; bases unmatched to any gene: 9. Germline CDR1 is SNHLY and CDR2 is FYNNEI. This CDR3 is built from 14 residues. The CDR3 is CASGGDRTHYGYTF. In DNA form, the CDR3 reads TGTGCCAGCGGCGGGGACAGAACCCACTATGGCTACACCTTC.

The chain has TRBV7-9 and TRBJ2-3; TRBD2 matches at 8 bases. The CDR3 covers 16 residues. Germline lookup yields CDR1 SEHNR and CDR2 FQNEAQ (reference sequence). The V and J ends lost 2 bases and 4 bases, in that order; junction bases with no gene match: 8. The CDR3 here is CASSLWTGRDPDTQYF. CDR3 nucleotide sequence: TGTGCCAGCAGCTTATGGACCGGGAGGGACCCAGATACGCAGTATTTT.

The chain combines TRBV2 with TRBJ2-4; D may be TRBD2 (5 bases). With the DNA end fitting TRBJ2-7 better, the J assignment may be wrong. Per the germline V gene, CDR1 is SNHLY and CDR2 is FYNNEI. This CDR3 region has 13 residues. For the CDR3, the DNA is TGTGCCAGCACCTGGGAGCGACCCTACGAGCAGTACTTC. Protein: CASTWERPYEQYF.

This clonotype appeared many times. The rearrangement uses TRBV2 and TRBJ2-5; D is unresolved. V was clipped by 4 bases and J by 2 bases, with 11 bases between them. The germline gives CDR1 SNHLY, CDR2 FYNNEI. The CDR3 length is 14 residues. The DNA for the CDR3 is TGTGCCAGCAGTGTACCGGGCCGTCAAGAGACCCAGTACTTC. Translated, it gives CASSVPGRQETQYF.

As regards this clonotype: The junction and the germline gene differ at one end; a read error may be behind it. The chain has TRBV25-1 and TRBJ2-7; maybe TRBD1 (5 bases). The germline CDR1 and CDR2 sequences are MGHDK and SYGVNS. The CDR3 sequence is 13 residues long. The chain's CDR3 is CASRDRATYGQYF. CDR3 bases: TGTGCCAGCAGAGACAGAGCGACCTACGGGCAGTACTTC.

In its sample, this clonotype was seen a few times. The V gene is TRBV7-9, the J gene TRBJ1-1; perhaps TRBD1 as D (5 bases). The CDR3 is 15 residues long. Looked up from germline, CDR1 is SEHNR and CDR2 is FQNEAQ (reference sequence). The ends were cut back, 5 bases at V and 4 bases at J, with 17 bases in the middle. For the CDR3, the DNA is TGTGCCAGCAGCCCCCAGGCAGGGATGAGCACTGAAGCTTTCTTT. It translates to CASSPQAGMSTEAFF. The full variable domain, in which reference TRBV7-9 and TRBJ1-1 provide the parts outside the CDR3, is DTGVSQNPRHKITKRGQNVTFRCDPISEHNRLYWYRQTLGQGPEFLTYFQNEAQLEKSRLLSDRFSAERPKGSFSTLEIQRTEQGDSAMYLCASSPQAGMSTEAFFGQGTRLTVV.

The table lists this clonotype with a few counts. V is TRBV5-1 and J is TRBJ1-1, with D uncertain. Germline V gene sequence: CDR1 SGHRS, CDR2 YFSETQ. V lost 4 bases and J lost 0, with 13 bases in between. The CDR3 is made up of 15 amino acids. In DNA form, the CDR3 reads TGCGCCAGCAGCAGGGAGTGGTCAATGAACACTGAAGCTTTCTTT. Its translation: CASSREWSMNTEAFF.

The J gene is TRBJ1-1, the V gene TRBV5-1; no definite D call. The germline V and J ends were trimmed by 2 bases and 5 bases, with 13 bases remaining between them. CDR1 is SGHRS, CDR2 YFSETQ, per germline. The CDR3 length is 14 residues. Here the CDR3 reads CASSFSAQATEAFF. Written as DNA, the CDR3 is TGCGCCAGCAGCTTCTCGGCCCAGGCTACTGAAGCTTTCTTT.

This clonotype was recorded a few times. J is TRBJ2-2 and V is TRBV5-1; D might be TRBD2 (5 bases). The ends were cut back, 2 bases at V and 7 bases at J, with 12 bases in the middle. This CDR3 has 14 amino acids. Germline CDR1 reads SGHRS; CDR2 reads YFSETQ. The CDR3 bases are TGCGCCAGCAGCTTAGAGGGTAGTGACGGGGAGCTGTTTTTT. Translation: CASSLEGSDGELFF.

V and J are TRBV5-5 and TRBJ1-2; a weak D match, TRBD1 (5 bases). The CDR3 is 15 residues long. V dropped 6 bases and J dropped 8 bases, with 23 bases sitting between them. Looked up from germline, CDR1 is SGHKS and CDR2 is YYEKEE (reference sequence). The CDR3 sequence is CASTPIGGYRGGYTF. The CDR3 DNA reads TGTGCCAGCACCCCTATCGGGGGATACCGGGGAGGCTACACCTTC. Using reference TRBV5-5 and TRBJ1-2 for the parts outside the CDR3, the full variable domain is DAGVTQSPTHLIKTRGQQVTLRCSPISGHKSVSWYQQVLGQGPQFIFQYYEKEERGRGNFPDRFSARQFPNYSSELNVNALLLGDSALYLCASTPIGGYRGGYTFGSGTRLTVV.

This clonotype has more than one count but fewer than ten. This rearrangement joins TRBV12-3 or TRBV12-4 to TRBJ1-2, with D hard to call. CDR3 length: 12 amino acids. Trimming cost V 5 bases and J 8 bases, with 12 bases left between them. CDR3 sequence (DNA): TGTGCCAGCAGTCTCACCCCGCGGGGCTACACCTTC. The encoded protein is CASSLTPRGYTF.

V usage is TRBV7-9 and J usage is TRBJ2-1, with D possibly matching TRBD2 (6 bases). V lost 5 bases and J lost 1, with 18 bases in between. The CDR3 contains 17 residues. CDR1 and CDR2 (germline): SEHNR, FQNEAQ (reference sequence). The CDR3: CASSRRRGGMSYNEQFF. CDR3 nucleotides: TGTGCCAGCAGCCGGAGGAGGGGCGGGATGTCCTACAATGAGCAGTTCTTC.

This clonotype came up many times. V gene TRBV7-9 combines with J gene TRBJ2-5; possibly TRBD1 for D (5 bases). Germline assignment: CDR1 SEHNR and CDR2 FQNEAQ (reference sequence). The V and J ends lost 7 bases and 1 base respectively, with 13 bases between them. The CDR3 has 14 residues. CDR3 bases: TGTGCCAGCACCCTCGACAGACTCCAAGAGACCCAGTACTTC. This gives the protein CASTLDRLQETQYF.

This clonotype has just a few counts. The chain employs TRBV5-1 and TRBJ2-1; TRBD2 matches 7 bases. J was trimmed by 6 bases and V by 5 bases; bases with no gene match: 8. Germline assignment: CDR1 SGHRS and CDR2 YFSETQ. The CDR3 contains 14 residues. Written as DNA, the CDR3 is TGCGCCAGCAGATCCGGGACTAACCCCAATGAGCAGTTCTTC. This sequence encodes CASRSGTNPNEQFF.

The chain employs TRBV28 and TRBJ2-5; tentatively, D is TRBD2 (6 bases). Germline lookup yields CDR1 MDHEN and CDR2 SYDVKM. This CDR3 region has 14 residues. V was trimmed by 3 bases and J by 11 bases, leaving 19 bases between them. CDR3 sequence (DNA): TGTGCCAGCAGTTTGGGTACCCGGCGGGATGAGCAGTACTTC. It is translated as CASSLGTRRDEQYF.

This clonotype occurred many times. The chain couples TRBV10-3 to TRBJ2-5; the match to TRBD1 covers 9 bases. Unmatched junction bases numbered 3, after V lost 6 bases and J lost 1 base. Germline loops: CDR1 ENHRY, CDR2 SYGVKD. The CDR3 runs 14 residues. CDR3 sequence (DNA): TGTGCCATCAGCATGACAGGGGGCCAAGAGACCCAGTACTTC. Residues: CAISMTGGQETQYF.

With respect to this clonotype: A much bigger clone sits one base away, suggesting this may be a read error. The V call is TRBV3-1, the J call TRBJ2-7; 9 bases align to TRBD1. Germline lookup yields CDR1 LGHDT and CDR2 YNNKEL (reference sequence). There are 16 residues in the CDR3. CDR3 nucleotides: TGTGCCAGCAACCAAATCCGGACAGGGGTCGTCTACGAGCAGTACTTC. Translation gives CASNQIRTGVVYEQYF.